This T cell receptor (beta chain) is drawn from a study of T cell repertoires in cytomegalovirus infection. Using its own MiXCR run on the reads, TCRdb lists one record per CDR3 protein. Here the sample spans under 150,000 distinct CDR3 sequences, 20% to 30% being singletons. The table lists this clonotype with a few counts. The antigen remains undetermined. This CDR3 has 14 residues. Germline assignment: CDR1 MNHEY and CDR2 SVGAGI. The V and J ends lost 4 bases and 7 bases, in that order; junction bases with no gene match: 6. The chain links TRBV6-5 to TRBJ1-2; 10 positions agree with TRBD1. The clonotype comes from a human donor in good health (CMV status not recorded). Some clones in this sample may be carry-over from other donors' samples. The sequencing sample was made of PBMCs, sequenced either directly or after in vitro stimulation (not recorded which). CDR3 coding DNA: TGTGCCAGCAGTTCGGGACAGGGGAGTCGTGGCTACACCTTC. Translated, it gives CASSSGQGSRGYTF.